This T cell receptor beta chain originates from a study of OX40 agonist ivuxolimab in advanced cancers. Background on the study: Antecedent anti-PD-1, anti-PD-L1 or anti-CTLA-4 therapy was permissible, with about 39% having received some.

The data were produced by immunoSEQ multiplex PCR, yet TCRdb's version contains in-frame clones alone and is incomplete. The sample holds about 71,000 clones; around 83% are singletons and the top ten take around 0.8%. The V end was cut by 1 base, the J end by 8 bases, with 12 bases between. The CDR3 consists of 14 residues. Germline-derived CDR1 and CDR2 are MGHRA and YSYEKL. The rearrangement uses TRBV4-1 and TRBJ1-5; D is unresolved. The TCR comes from an adult with an advanced solid tumor such as melanoma, head and neck, liver or kidney cancer. The material sequenced was CD4+ or CD8+ T cells sorted from blood, taken in a trial of the OX40 agonist ivuxolimab. This chain's CDR3 is CASSQGRISEPQHF. The CDR3 DNA reads as TGCGCCAGCAGCCAAGGTCGAATTTCGGAGCCCCAGCATTTT.